The entry that follows covers one T cell receptor beta chain sequence. Many counts were recorded for this clonotype. Its antigen remains undetermined. The record has no base qualities; no much larger clone is one base away. For unsorted PBMC libraries, 2 million PBMCs were used after storage in RNAlater at -80 degrees C until RNA extraction. Multiple sclerosis patients were enrolled in a US clinical protocol under which disease progression was evaluated by magnetic resonance imaging. Peripheral blood was subjected to Ficoll-Hypaque density gradient centrifugation to isolate PBMCs, which were then cryopreserved in liquid nitrogen. cDNA was synthesized by template-switch 5'RACE using a primer carrying a 10-nucleotide random unique molecular identifier by which each TCR transcript was tagged. Every sequencing run yielded over 170 million TCR-beta sequences covering 15-18 subjects. The RNeasy kit was used for extraction of total RNA. The KAPA Real-time Library Amplification kit was used to amplify TCR-beta VDJ regions with primers for the TCR constant region and the 5'RACE anchor. A first PCR added sample indexes and Illumina adaptors, after which a second PCR increased the library yield. After Ampure bead purification, the TCR product of roughly 650 bp was size-selected on a 2% E-gel SizeSelection system. Before pooling, library quality was assessed on a Bioanalyzer, concentration was determined with Qubit, and library quantification was performed with the Kapa Library Quantification kit. Paired-end 2 x 150 bp sequencing of the libraries was performed on an Illumina HiSeq 2500. To increase sequence diversity, roughly 24-32% phiX was spiked into each library pool. The study's processing was this. The UMI-based MiGEC pipeline processed quality-filtered reads and removed over 80% of raw TCR sequences during error correction. IMGT germline references were used for alignment of VDJ genes, and clonotypes were defined by a unique CDR3 amino acid sequence together with V-J genes. VDJtools evaluated clonal expansion, Shannon diversity and CDR3 relatedness (CalcPairwiseDistances, ClusterSamples); CLCbio workbench built phylogenetic trees. Using coefficient-of-variation modelling across technical triplicates, the study counted a clone as expanded if it had at least 8 unique UMIs. The raw public reads went through TCRdb reprocessing: fastp at Q25, MiXCR clone calling, in-frame beta chains kept. Duplicate CDR3 protein sequences are folded into a single record with the most common DNA and genes. TCRdb, not the authors, supplied the V and J calls. The sample records 90,000 to 100,000 distinct CDR3 sequences, around 3.3% of which are singletons. The ten top clones hold around 6% of the sample.

The sample belongs to a study of neurological immune-mediated disorders (dated by TCRdb to the late 2010s). With respect to the entire study: Among the 34 multiple sclerosis patients, relapsing-remitting MS accounted for about 31 and secondary progressive MS accounted for 3. The cohort included around 70 subjects: about 14 with HAM/TSP, roughly 35 with multiple sclerosis, and some 20 healthy controls. Alongside PBMC samples, the set of about 100 TCR-beta libraries contained longitudinal samples, technical triplicates, and paired CD4+ and CD8+ T-cell subsets that had been sorted. Peripheral blood TCR-beta repertoires from patients with HTLV-I-associated myelopathy (HAM/TSP), patients with multiple sclerosis, and healthy controls were compared in the study using UMI-based sequencing. The paper as a whole reports these results and caveats: The highest TCR clonal expansion was observed in HAM/TSP patients, whereas the lowest was observed in MS patients, even when compared with healthy controls. Repertoires from 18 of 34 MS patients were grouped by phylogenetic analysis into a cluster of related CDR3 sequences, suggesting a possible repertoire-level signature. No identical CDR3 amino acid sequences were shared among expanded clones across subjects, suggesting private TCR-beta repertoires in all groups. The MS cluster showed no association with clinical or MRI features, and the authors stated that larger cohorts are needed.

CDR1 and CDR2 were assigned from the germline V gene as SGHTA and FQGTGA. For this chain, trimming is 5 bases at the V end and 13 bases at the J end, and the number of junction bases without a gene match is 11. The CDR3, from cysteine to phenylalanine, totals 14 residues. Left in the record is the CDR3 DNA by itself, 42 bases read in frame from the first base. The specimen sequenced was PBMCs. Recombination linked TRBV7-3 to TRBJ1-6, with 7 junctional bases fitting TRBD1. This TCR came from a woman between 18 and 29 years old with multiple sclerosis. The CDR3 in this case is CASSRQTGSGPLHF. DNA sequence: TGTGCCAGCAGCCGACAGACAGGGTCGGGGCCCCTCCACTTT.